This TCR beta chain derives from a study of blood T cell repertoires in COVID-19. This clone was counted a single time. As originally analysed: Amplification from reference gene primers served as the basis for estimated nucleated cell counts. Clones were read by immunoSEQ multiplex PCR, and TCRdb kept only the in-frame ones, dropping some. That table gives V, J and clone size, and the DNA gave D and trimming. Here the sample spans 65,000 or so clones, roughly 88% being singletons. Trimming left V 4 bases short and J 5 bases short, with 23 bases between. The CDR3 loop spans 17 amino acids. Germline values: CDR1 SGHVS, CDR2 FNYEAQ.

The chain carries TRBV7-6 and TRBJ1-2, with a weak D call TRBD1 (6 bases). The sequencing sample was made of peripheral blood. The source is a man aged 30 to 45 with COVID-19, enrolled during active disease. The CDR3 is CASSSFPQGRHPYGYTF. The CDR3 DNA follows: TGTGCCAGCAGCTCATTTCCACAGGGTAGACATCCTTATGGCTACACCTTC.